These 17 T cell receptor beta chains were sequenced from one sample in a study of T cell responses to AZD1222 COVID-19 vaccine. TCRdb's table, derived via immunoSEQ multiplex PCR, lists solely in-frame clones and lacks some. The sample holds 90,000 to 120,000 clones; roughly 87% are singletons and the top ten take over 3.5%. The specimen comprised peripheral blood, sampled on day 0 of AZD1222 vaccination. The receptor set was obtained from an adult in good health.

The chain carries TRBV28 and TRBJ1-2; no firm D call. Trimming cost V 5 bases and J 4 bases, with 8 bases left between them. From germline, CDR1 is MDHEN and CDR2 SYDVKM. The CDR3 spans 12 residues. The DNA of the CDR3 is TGTGCCAGCAGTGGACTGACCTATGGCTACACCTTC. The encoded protein is CASSGLTYGYTF.

This sequence joins TRBV19 and TRBJ2-7, with a tentative D call TRBD1 (7 bases). The CDR3 runs 16 residues. Germline V gene sequence: CDR1 LNHDA, CDR2 SQIVND (reference sequence). Between the trimmed V and J ends, which lost 5 bases and 5 bases, there was a span of 22 bases. For the CDR3, the DNA is TGTGCCAGTAGTCCCCGACAGGGTTATGCGGGGAACGAGCAGTACTTC. This sequence encodes CASSPRQGYAGNEQYF.

The gene calls are TRBV7-2 and TRBJ1-4; a weak D match, TRBD1 (5 bases). The V end was cut by 5 bases, the J end by 0 bases, with 7 bases between. CDR3 length: 14 residues. Germline V CDR1 and CDR2: SGHTA, FQGNSA. CDR3 sequence (DNA): TGTGCCAGCAGCCGGGGGGCAACTAATGAAAAACTGTTTTTT. Its protein is CASSRGATNEKLFF. The full variable domain, rest sourced from reference TRBV7-2 and TRBJ1-4, is GAGVSQSPSNKVTEKGKDVELRCDPISGHTALYWYRQSLGQGLEFLIYFQGNSAPDKSGLPSDRFSAERTGGSVSTLTIQRTQQEDSAVYLCASSRGATNEKLFFGSGTQLSVL.

This chain links TRBV10-1 with TRBJ2-1, with 8 bases lining up with TRBD2. This CDR3 spans 14 amino acids. The germline gives CDR1 WNHNN, CDR2 SYGVQD (reference sequence). The J segment lost 8 bases and the V segment lost 7 bases, leaving 10 bases of the junction unmatched. CDR3 sequence reads: CASIRGGLSHEQFF. The CDR3 DNA sequence: TGCGCCAGCATCCGGGGGGGCCTATCGCATGAGCAGTTCTTC.

The chain couples TRBV10-3 to TRBJ2-2; TRBD2 aligns across 7 bases. Trimming at V came to 11 bases and at J to 5 bases, leaving 14 bases not matched to a gene. The germline V gene encodes CDR1 ENHRY and CDR2 SYGVKD. The CDR3 covers 15 residues. CDR3 DNA sequence: TGTGCCGGGGGGATCGGCGGGAGAGGTACCGGGGAGCTGTTTTTT. Its protein product is CAGGIGGRGTGELFF.

The genes are TRBV5-1 and TRBJ2-7; the D gene is possibly TRBD1 (6 bases). V was shortened by 4 bases and J by 5 bases, with 16 bases between the two germline ends. CDR3 length: 14 amino acids. Per the germline V gene, CDR1 is SGHRS and CDR2 is YFSETQ. This CDR3 is CASSRITGSDEQYF. CDR3 in DNA: TGCGCCAGCAGCCGGATTACAGGGTCCGACGAGCAGTACTTC.

The chain has TRBV11-1 and TRBJ2-5; no definite D call. The ends were cut back, 5 bases at V and 4 bases at J, with 8 bases in the middle. CDR1 is SGHAT, CDR2 FQDESV, per germline (reference sequence). CDR3 length equals 12 residues. As DNA, the CDR3 is TGTGCCAGCAGCGCCGTCGGAGAGACCCAGTACTTC. It encodes CASSAVGETQYF.

The chain combines TRBV7-8 with TRBJ2-3, with 7 bases aligning to TRBD2. V gave up 10 bases and J gave up 5 bases; unmatched junction bases: 9. The V gene's germline CDR1 is SGHVS and CDR2 FQNEAQ. This CDR3 contains 13 residues. CDR3 in amino acids: CATVKRGGDTQYF. In nucleotides, the CDR3 is TGTGCCACCGTAAAGCGGGGAGGAGATACGCAGTATTTT.

Here the CDR3 DNA reads TGTGCCAGCAGCTCAGGGGCGGCTACGGAAAAACTGTTTTTT. It codes for CASSSGAATEKLFF. The chain couples TRBV7-9 to TRBJ1-4; a weak D match, TRBD1 (6 bases). This CDR3 comprises 14 residues. CDR1 and CDR2 (germline): SEHNR, FQNEAQ (reference sequence). Trimming removed 4 bases from V and 8 bases from J, with 14 bases in between.

The rearrangement uses TRBV6-5 and TRBJ1-2; 10 bases are shared with TRBD1. The CDR3 contains 14 residues. The V segment lost 7 bases and the J segment 4 bases; nucleotides outside the gene matches: 6. CDR1 MNHEY and CDR2 SVGAGI come from the germline V gene. The CDR3 nucleotides are TGTGCCAGCACTCCCGGGACAGGGGTCTATGGCTACACCTTC. It codes for CASTPGTGVYGYTF.

The chain employs TRBV6-5 and TRBJ1-2, with TRBD1 as a possible D gene (5 bases). Germline V gene lookup returns CDR1 MNHEY and CDR2 SVGAGI. This CDR3 contains 14 residues. Trimming removed 6 bases from V and 5 bases from J, with 16 bases in between. The CDR3 sequence: CASSPGGGKYGYTF. CDR3 nucleotides: TGTGCCAGCAGCCCCGGGGGGGGAAAATATGGCTACACCTTC.

The chain links TRBV7-8 to TRBJ2-2, with D possibly called TRBD1 or TRBD2 (6 bases each). Trimming removed 5 bases at V and 1 base at J, with 14 bases between. Germline lookup yields CDR1 SGHVS and CDR2 FQNEAQ. The CDR3 covers 16 residues. DNA for the CDR3: TGTGCCAGCAGCCCCAGACTAGGGGGGAACACCGGGGAGCTGTTTTTT. It yields the protein CASSPRLGGNTGELFF.

V and J are TRBV4-2 and TRBJ2-3; D might be TRBD2 (7 bases). Germline V gene sequence: CDR1 LGHNA, CDR2 YNFKEQ. There are 18 residues in the CDR3. Trimming took 0 bases from V and 7 from J, leaving 23 bases between them. The CDR3 is CASSQDRGLSGGGYTQYF. The CDR3 nucleotides read TGTGCCAGCAGCCAAGATAGGGGTCTATCGGGGGGCGGGTATACGCAGTATTTT.

The V gene is TRBV6-5, the J gene TRBJ1-2; D is undetermined. Germline assignment: CDR1 MNHEY and CDR2 SVGAGI. CDR3 length: 13 residues. Trimming removed 5 bases from V and 9 bases from J, with 16 bases in between. The CDR3 spells CASSLRQESSYTF. CDR3 coding DNA: TGTGCCAGCAGTCTACGCCAGGAAAGTAGCTACACCTTC.

Sample share makes this clone medium-sized. In the same sample, other DNA sequences code for this CDR3. The CDR3 is CASSQEDSGNTIYF. The CDR3 DNA follows: TGTGCCAGCAGCCAAGAGGACTCTGGAAACACCATATATTTT. This sequence joins TRBV4-2 and TRBJ1-3; no reliable D call. V lost 0 bases and J lost 0, with 3 bases in between. Germline V gene data show CDR1 as LGHNA and CDR2 as YNFKEQ. The CDR3 extends over 14 amino acids.

The gene calls are TRBV2 and TRBJ2-7; either TRBD1 or TRBD2 may supply D (5 bases each). V lost 3 bases to trimming and J lost 4 bases, with 19 bases between them. The CDR3 spans 16 residues. Germline-derived CDR1 and CDR2 are SNHLY and FYNNEI. The CDR3 bases are TGTGCCAGCAGTGACCCCCGGGACCCCATTGCTTACGAGCAGTACTTC. Amino acids: CASSDPRDPIAYEQYF.

This chain links TRBV27 with TRBJ1-5, with D hard to call. The CDR3 sequence is 12 residues long. Germline CDR1 is MNHEY and CDR2 is SMNVEV (reference sequence). Trimming cost V 5 bases and J 3 bases, with 5 bases left between them. The CDR3 sequence: CASSTHNQPQHF. The CDR3 bases are TGTGCCAGCAGTACCCACAATCAGCCCCAGCATTTT.